One sample yielded the 30 T cell receptor beta chains listed below, sequenced in a study of shared T cell receptors in the human thymus. Assay used: immunoSEQ multiplex PCR; TCRdb lists only in-frame clones, some missing. The sample yields roughly 560,000 clones, roughly 74% seen once. These data were also reused for a study on human thymus T cells.

The sample was thymocytes. Receptors were obtained from a boy under three years old with a congenital heart defect.

This clone was seen a single time. The V gene is TRBV29-1, the J gene TRBJ2-5; TRBD2 agrees at 7 bases. The length of the CDR3 is 10 residues. CDR1 is SQVTM, CDR2 ANQGSEA, per germline. The trim removed 7 bases at V and 4 bases at J, leaving 0 bases unmatched. The CDR3 loop reads CSGGGETQYF. Written as DNA, the CDR3 is TGCAGCGGGGGGGGAGAGACCCAGTACTTC.

CDR3 protein: CASSVGGLAGNEQYF. The CDR3 nucleotides read TGTGCCAGCAGCGTAGGGGGACTAGCGGGAAACGAGCAGTACTTC. The chain combines TRBV9 with TRBJ2-7; 13 bases fit TRBD2. With V trimmed by 0 bases and J by 5 bases, 2 bases remained unmatched. Germline assignment: CDR1 SGDLS and CDR2 YYNGEE. The CDR3 covers 15 residues.

This clone was observed a handful of times. The chain carries TRBV7-2 and TRBJ2-3, with 11 nucleotides matching TRBD2. From germline, CDR1 is SGHTA and CDR2 FQGNSA. The CDR3 loop spans 15 amino acids. Trimming at V came to 1 base and at J to 3 bases, leaving 0 bases not matched to a gene. Here the CDR3 DNA reads TGTGCCAGCAGCTTAGTAGCGGGAGGGACAGATACGCAGTATTTT. This encodes CASSLVAGGTDTQYF.

This clone came up once. The rearrangement joins TRBV7-9 to TRBJ2-5; 7 nucleotides agree with TRBD2. Per the germline V gene, CDR1 is SEHNR and CDR2 is FQNEAQ (reference sequence). The CDR3 contains 17 residues. Trimming took 5 bases from V and 7 from J; bases not matched to a gene: 19. The CDR3 sequence: CASSHPRRVGLSGTQYF. CDR3 bases: TGTGCCAGCAGCCACCCCCGAAGGGTGGGACTATCTGGGACCCAGTACTTC.

J is TRBJ1-2 and V is TRBV9; 8 bases match TRBD1. Germline CDR1 SGDLS, CDR2 YYNGEE. The junction had 15 bases not matched to a gene; V was cut back by 4 bases and J by 4 bases. This CDR3 is built from 17 residues. The CDR3 protein is CASSFRDRPISGYGYTF. The CDR3 DNA follows: TGTGCCAGCAGCTTCCGGGACAGGCCCATATCGGGCTATGGCTACACCTTC.

The chain has TRBV5-6 and TRBJ2-1, with TRBD2 matching over 12 bases. The CDR3 spans 17 residues. V dropped 0 bases and J dropped 7; count of bases not matched to a gene: 8. Germline V gives CDR1 SGHDT, CDR2 YYEEEE. CDR3: CASSLARRLAGANEQFF. DNA for the CDR3: TGTGCCAGCAGCTTGGCCCGGAGACTAGCGGGAGCAAATGAGCAGTTCTTC. The complete variable domain, with remaining parts taken from reference TRBV5-6 and TRBJ2-1, reads DAGVTQSPTHLIKTRGQQVTLRCSPKSGHDTVSWYQQALGQGPQFIFQYYEEEERQRGNFPDRFSGHQFPNYSSELNVNALLLGDSALYLCASSLARRLAGANEQFFGPGTRLTVL.

The CDR3 region is CAISGGGIEHTDTQYF. CDR3 sequence (DNA): TGTGCCATCAGTGGAGGGGGCATAGAGCACACAGATACGCAGTATTTT. The chain uses TRBV10-3 and TRBJ2-3; 7 positions agree with TRBD1. The germline CDR1 and CDR2 sequences are ENHRY and SYGVKD. Losses at the gene ends were 4 bases for V and 2 bases for J; bases not matched to a gene: 9. This CDR3 is built from 16 residues.

The rearrangement uses TRBV9 and TRBJ1-1; TRBD1 aligns across 8 bases. V gave up 4 bases and J gave up 0 bases; unmatched junction bases: 8. Germline CDR1 SGDLS, CDR2 YYNGEE. The CDR3 spans 16 residues. Written as DNA, the CDR3 is TGTGCCAGCAGCAACAGGGGGGGAGTCATGAACACTGAAGCTTTCTTT. This sequence encodes CASSNRGGVMNTEAFF.

The V gene is TRBV28, the J gene TRBJ2-7; 10 bases line up with TRBD1. The CDR3 has 16 amino acids. V lost 3 bases, J lost 5 bases, and 10 bases stayed unmatched. Germline loops: CDR1 MDHEN, CDR2 SYDVKM. CDR3 coding DNA: TGTGCCAGCAGTTTTAGGGATGGGGACAGGGGAAACGAGCAGTACTTC. Residues: CASSFRDGDRGNEQYF. Looking up the rest from reference TRBV28 and TRBJ2-7 gives the full variable domain: DVKVTQSSRYLVKRTGEKVFLECVQDMDHENMFWYRQDPGLGLRLIYFSYDVKMKEKGDIPEGYSVSREKKERFSLILESASTNQTSMYLCASSFRDGDRGNEQYFGPGTRLTVT.

The genes are TRBV27 and TRBJ2-7, with a tentative D call TRBD2 (5 bases). V lost 7 bases, J lost 7 bases, and 11 bases lay in between. Germline V gives CDR1 MNHEY, CDR2 SMNVEV (reference sequence). This CDR3 has 11 amino acids. The CDR3 DNA reads TGTGCCAGCAAATGCGAGGGAGAGCAGTACTTC. Translation: CASKCEGEQYF.

This clone was recorded a few times. The chain joins TRBV19 to TRBJ2-1; 8 bases line up with TRBD2. The CDR3 runs to 17 residues. Unmatched junction bases numbered 12, after V lost 3 bases and J lost 5 bases. Germline loops: CDR1 LNHDA, CDR2 SQIVND (reference sequence). CDR3 nucleotide sequence: TGTGCCAGTAGTATGAATGGACTAGCCCGGGCCCACAATGAGCAGTTCTTC. Its translation is CASSMNGLARAHNEQFF.

The chain employs TRBV11-3 and TRBJ2-7, with D possibly being TRBD1 (6 bases). From germline, CDR1 is SGHNT and CDR2 YENEEA. The CDR3 is made up of 16 amino acids. V dropped 1 base and J dropped 6 bases, with 19 bases sitting between them. Here the CDR3 DNA reads TGTGCCAGCAGCTTAGGGGGGCCGGGGTCACGGGGCGAGCAGTACTTC. This translates into CASSLGGPGSRGEQYF.

The V call is TRBV29-1, the J call TRBJ2-7; TRBD1 is a possible D gene (6 bases). Trimming cost V 7 bases and J 7 bases, with 14 bases left between them. This CDR3 comprises 11 residues. In germline, CDR1 is SQVTM, CDR2 ANQGSEA. The CDR3 here is CSALWGREQYF. CDR3 sequence (DNA): TGCAGCGCTTTGTGGGGGCGAGAGCAGTACTTC.

This clone came up once. The V call is TRBV7-9, the J call TRBJ2-2, with 8 bases identical to TRBD1. This CDR3 region has 16 residues. The V gene end was trimmed by 5 bases and the J gene end by 6 bases; junction bases not matched to a gene: 11. Germline assignment: CDR1 SEHNR and CDR2 FQNEAQ (reference sequence). In DNA, the CDR3 is TGTGCCAGCAGCCGAACGGGACAGGTGTCCGCCGGGGAGCTGTTTTTT. As protein: CASSRTGQVSAGELFF. Complete variable domain (other parts from reference TRBV7-9 and TRBJ2-2): DTGVSQNPRHKITKRGQNVTFRCDPISEHNRLYWYRQTLGQGPEFLTYFQNEAQLEKSRLLSDRFSAERPKGSFSTLEIQRTEQGDSAMYLCASSRTGQVSAGELFFGEGSRLTVL.

This chain connects TRBV5-6 to TRBJ2-6; possible D gene TRBD2, 5 bases. Trimming stripped 7 bases from V and 0 bases from J, with 17 bases between. The CDR3 contains 17 residues. CDR1 is SGHDT and CDR2 is YYEEEE in the germline V gene. DNA of the CDR3: TGTGCCAGCGGCATAGCTGTCCGGGGCTCTGGGGCCAACGTCCTGACTTTC. Amino acids: CASGIAVRGSGANVLTF.

This chain links TRBV25-1 with TRBJ2-7, with D tentatively TRBD1 (5 bases). V lost 1 base, J lost 2 bases, and 6 bases lay in between. Germline CDR1 is MGHDK and CDR2 is SYGVNS. The CDR3 spans 13 residues. CDR3 sequence: CASSELGPYEQYF. DNA of the CDR3: TGTGCCAGCAGTGAATTGGGGCCCTACGAGCAGTACTTC.

The rearrangement uses TRBV27 and TRBJ1-5; D remains ambiguous. The CDR3 contains 15 residues. Deletions cut 6 bases from V and 2 bases from J, with 14 bases between. Germline CDR1 MNHEY, CDR2 SMNVEV (reference sequence). CDR3 amino acids: CASSPGPLGNQPQHF. DNA for the CDR3: TGTGCCAGCAGCCCTGGGCCTCTTGGCAATCAGCCCCAGCATTTT.

This clone has a single count. The V call is TRBV5-4, the J call TRBJ1-2, with D tentatively TRBD1 (5 bases). Germline lookup yields CDR1 SGHNT and CDR2 YYREEE (reference sequence). CDR3 size: 13 residues. V was pared by 4 bases and J by 0 bases, with 7 bases between. The CDR3 DNA is TGTGCCAGCAGCCCAGGGACTAACTATGGCTACACCTTC. As protein: CASSPGTNYGYTF.

The V and J genes are TRBV6-1 and TRBJ2-7; 7 nucleotides match TRBD1. The length of the CDR3 is 13 residues. The germline V gene encodes CDR1 MNHNS and CDR2 SASEGT. V trimming: 6 bases; J trimming: 4 bases; junction bases outside the gene matches: 6. In DNA, the CDR3 is TGTGCCAGCAGGACAGGGTATTGGTACGAGCAGTACTTC. It translates to CASRTGYWYEQYF.

The chain uses TRBV4-1 and TRBJ2-2; D might be TRBD2 (6 bases). V lost 1 base to trimming and J lost 0 bases, with 15 bases between them. This CDR3 contains 18 residues. The germline V gene has CDR1 MGHRA and CDR2 YSYEKL. CDR3 sequence (DNA): TGCGCCAGCAGCCAAGTTTTTAAGGAGGGCCCGAACACCGGGGAGCTGTTTTTT. Its translation: CASSQVFKEGPNTGELFF.

The chain uses TRBV19 and TRBJ2-7; 11 bases line up with TRBD2. The CDR3 covers 15 residues. V lost 6 bases and J lost 2; bases outside the gene matches: 6. The germline V gene encodes CDR1 LNHDA and CDR2 SQIVND (reference sequence). The CDR3 region has the DNA TGTGCCAGTAGCCAAGGGACTAGCGGAGCCTACGAGCAGTACTTC. It specifies CASSQGTSGAYEQYF.

The sample holds a few counts of this clone. The genes are TRBV5-4 and TRBJ1-2; 9 bases match TRBD1. V dropped 4 bases and J dropped 5; count of bases not matched to a gene: 9. The CDR3 consists of 15 residues. Germline CDR1 SGHNT, CDR2 YYREEE (reference sequence). This CDR3 reads CASSLRWTGAYGYTF. The CDR3 DNA sequence: TGTGCCAGCAGCCTGAGGTGGACAGGGGCTTATGGCTACACCTTC.

The table lists this clone with a few counts. This sequence joins TRBV5-1 and TRBJ2-7; possibly TRBD2 for D (6 bases). The CDR3 totals 16 residues. Germline V gene sequence: CDR1 SGHRS, CDR2 YFSETQ. V was pared by 2 bases and J by 2 bases, with 17 bases between. CDR3 sequence: CASSFVPGLVAYEQYF. CDR3 nucleotide sequence: TGCGCCAGCAGCTTCGTCCCGGGACTGGTAGCCTACGAGCAGTACTTC. The full variable domain, rest sourced from reference TRBV5-1 and TRBJ2-7, is KAGVTQTPRYLIKTRGQQVTLSCSPISGHRSVSWYQQTPGQGLQFLFEYFSETQRNKGNFPGRFSGRQFSNSRSEMNVSTLELGDSALYLCASSFVPGLVAYEQYFGPGTRLTVT.

The genes are TRBV4-1 and TRBJ2-7, with 10 bases fitting TRBD2. The germline gives CDR1 MGHRA, CDR2 YSYEKL. The CDR3 runs 15 residues. Unmatched junction bases numbered 10, after V lost 4 bases and J lost 7 bases. CDR3 in DNA: TGCGCCAGCAGCCCCCGGACTAGCGGCCCTTGGGAGCAGTACTTC. This translates into CASSPRTSGPWEQYF.

This chain uses TRBV25-1 with TRBJ1-4, with 9 bases fitting TRBD1. The CDR3 has 15 amino acids. CDR1 is MGHDK and CDR2 is SYGVNS in the germline V gene. V dropped 6 bases and J dropped 8; count of bases not matched to a gene: 10. The CDR3 region is CASRPTGGAGEKLFF. CDR3 nucleotides: TGTGCCAGCAGGCCTACAGGGGGCGCCGGGGAAAAACTGTTTTTT.

The J gene is TRBJ1-4, the V gene TRBV2, with a tentative D call TRBD1 (5 bases). Germline V gene sequence: CDR1 SNHLY, CDR2 FYNNEI. This CDR3 comprises 16 residues. V lost 3 bases, J lost 3 bases, and 14 bases lay in between. The CDR3 loop reads CASSDRGEGANEKLFF. The CDR3, as DNA: TGTGCCAGCAGTGATAGAGGGGAGGGAGCTAATGAAAAACTGTTTTTT. Complete variable domain (other parts from reference TRBV2 and TRBJ1-4): EPEVTQTPSHQVTQMGQEVILRCVPISNHLYFYWYRQILGQKVEFLVSFYNNEISEKSEIFDDQFSVERPDGSNFTLKIRSTKLEDSAMYFCASSDRGEGANEKLFFGSGTQLSVL.

This rearrangement joins TRBV5-1 to TRBJ2-1; 9 positions match TRBD2. Germline loops: CDR1 SGHRS, CDR2 YFSETQ. CDR3 length equals 15 residues. V was pared by 0 bases and J by 6 bases, with 4 bases of the junction left unmatched. CDR3 region: CASSLDLAGPNEQFF. Written as DNA, the CDR3 is TGCGCCAGCAGCTTGGATCTAGCGGGGCCCAATGAGCAGTTCTTC.

The chain combines TRBV4-1 with TRBJ2-6; 7 nucleotides agree with TRBD1. Trimming cost V 4 bases and J 11 bases; bases outside gene matches: 14. CDR1 MGHRA and CDR2 YSYEKL come from the germline V gene. The CDR3 is made up of 16 amino acids. The CDR3 loop reads CASSPQPGTVMDVLTF. CDR3 in DNA: TGCGCCAGCAGCCCCCAACCGGGGACAGTGATGGACGTCCTGACTTTC.

This clone has just a few counts. This chain links TRBV5-4 with TRBJ1-4; 11 positions agree with TRBD1. The CDR3 consists of 18 residues. The junction had 10 bases not matched to a gene; V was cut back by 0 bases and J by 6 bases. Germline CDR1 is SGHNT and CDR2 is YYREEE (reference sequence). This CDR3 reads CASSLGQEPGQGDEKLFF. The DNA of the CDR3 is TGTGCCAGCAGCTTGGGGCAAGAACCGGGACAGGGGGATGAAAAACTGTTTTTT.

V usage is TRBV12-2 and J usage is TRBJ2-7; the D call TRBD1 from the table was never checked on the DNA. TRBV12-2 is shown as a pseudogene. The CDR3 loop spans 17 amino acids. Here the CDR3 DNA reads TGTGCAAGTCGCCCCCACCCCCGCGACAGGGGTGGCTACGAGCAGTACTTC. Translated: CASRPHPRDRGGYEQYF.